These T cell receptor beta chains were read from a single sample in a study of cytomegalovirus exposure and HLA in healthy donors. Assay used: immunoSEQ multiplex PCR; TCRdb lists only in-frame clones, some missing. The sample yields some 170,000 clones, roughly 91% seen once. Material for sequencing was PBMCs. The receptors were sampled from a young woman in good health and CMV-seropositive. The CDR3 runs from the conserved cysteine through the conserved F or W. D genes are given only for firm matches. Only some rows state a clone size, as once, few, many or a class for expanded clones.

D: .; J: TRBJ2-1; length: 13; V: TRBV27; size: few; CDR3: CASSLSELNEQFF; DNA: TGTGCCAGCAGTTTATCGGAGCTTAATGAGCAGTTCTTC
D: TRBD2; J: TRBJ2-2; length: 16; V: TRBV14; size: .; CDR3: CASSQRLAGITGELFF; DNA: TGTGCCAGCAGCCAAAGGCTAGCGGGAATCACCGGGGAGCTGTTTTTT
D: .; J: TRBJ2-7; length: 14; V: TRBV5-1; size: .; CDR3: CASSTRGIPYEQYF; DNA: TGCGCCAGCAGCACCAGAGGGATCCCCTACGAGCAGTACTTC
D: TRBD2; J: TRBJ2-1; length: 17; V: TRBV30; size: once; CDR3: CAWSSDRLAGGYNEQFF; DNA: TGTGCCTGGAGTTCCGACCGACTAGCGGGAGGGTACAATGAGCAGTTCTTC
D: .; J: TRBJ2-5; length: 15; V: TRBV10-3; size: once; CDR3: CAISESTQGVETQYF; DNA: TGTGCCATCAGTGAGTCGACGCAGGGTGTCGAGACCCAGTACTTC
D: .; J: TRBJ2-7; length: 13; V: TRBV5-1; size: .; CDR3: CASSWQGGYEQYF; DNA: TGCGCCAGCAGCTGGCAGGGCGGCTACGAGCAGTACTTC
D: TRBD1; J: TRBJ2-7; length: 11; V: TRBV11-3; size: few; CDR3: CASSLGQFQYF; DNA: TGTGCCAGCAGCTTGGGACAGTTTCAGTACTTC
D: TRBD1; J: TRBJ2-3; length: 16; V: TRBV6-1; size: .; CDR3: CASSGRQGASTDTQYF; DNA: TGTGCCAGCAGTGGGAGACAGGGTGCTAGCACAGATACGCAGTATTTT
D: .; J: TRBJ1-1; length: 16; V: TRBV27; size: .; CDR3: CASSLYRFTGGTEAFF; DNA: TGTGCCAGCAGTTTATATCGTTTTACCGGAGGCACTGAAGCTTTCTTT
D: .; J: TRBJ1-1; length: 14; V: TRBV28; size: .; CDR3: CASRDRTLNTEAFF; DNA: TGTGCCAGCAGGGACAGAACCCTGAACACTGAAGCTTTCTTT
D: TRBD1; J: TRBJ2-1; length: 14; V: TRBV9; size: .; CDR3: CASSVDPDRGERFF; DNA: TGTGCCAGCAGCGTAGACCCGGACAGGGGGGAACGGTTCTTC
D: .; J: TRBJ2-2; length: 15; V: TRBV2; size: .; CDR3: CASSVYGSRNGELFF; DNA: TGTGCCAGCAGTGTCTACGGGAGTCGGAACGGGGAGCTGTTTTTT
D: TRBD1; J: TRBJ1-1; length: 15; V: TRBV5-4; size: .; CDR3: CASSGGTGMNTEAFF; DNA: TGTGCCAGCAGCGGGGGGACAGGGATGAACACTGAAGCTTTCTTT
D: TRBD1; J: TRBJ2-5; length: 13; V: TRBV6-5; size: .; CDR3: CASSRTGQETQYF; DNA: TGTGCCAGCAGTCGGACAGGCCAAGAGACCCAGTACTTC
D: .; J: TRBJ2-1; length: 11; V: TRBV27; size: .; CDR3: CASSFFSEQFF; DNA: TGTGCCAGCAGTTTCTTTAGTGAGCAGTTCTTC
D: .; J: TRBJ1-1; length: 14; V: TRBV6-1; size: .; CDR3: CASIQGVKDTEAFF; DNA: TGTGCCAGCATCCAAGGGGTGAAAGACACTGAAGCTTTCTTT
D: TRBD1; J: TRBJ2-5; length: 14; V: TRBV5-1; size: .; CDR3: CASSSGTGKETQYF; DNA: TGCGCCAGCAGCTCCGGGACAGGGAAAGAGACCCAGTACTTC
D: TRBD1; J: TRBJ2-5; length: 15; V: TRBV14; size: .; CDR3: CASTKGAAHQETQYF; DNA: TGTGCCAGCACGAAGGGGGCGGCCCATCAAGAGACCCAGTACTTC
D: TRBD2; J: TRBJ2-5; length: 15; V: TRBV30; size: .; CDR3: CAWSVPTAGKYAQYF; DNA: TGTGCCTGGAGTGTACCCACAGCGGGAAAATACGCCCAGTACTTC
D: TRBD1; J: TRBJ1-5; length: 13; V: TRBV5-8; size: .; CDR3: CASSPRQGLAQHF; DNA: TGTGCCAGCAGCCCTCGACAGGGTTTAGCCCAGCATTTT
D: TRBD2; J: TRBJ2-1; length: 16; V: TRBV5-4; size: .; CDR3: CASSSVTSGGFNEQFF; DNA: TGTGCCAGCAGCTCGGTGACTAGCGGAGGATTTAATGAGCAGTTCTTC
D: .; J: TRBJ2-7; length: 13; V: TRBV5-1; size: few; CDR3: CASSLAPGSEQYF; DNA: TGCGCCAGCAGCTTGGCCCCAGGGTCCGAGCAGTACTTC
D: .; J: TRBJ2-7; length: 15; V: TRBV6-5; size: .; CDR3: CASSPRHPSQAEQYF; DNA: TGTGCCAGCAGTCCGAGACACCCGTCGCAGGCCGAGCAGTACTTC
D: TRBD2; J: TRBJ2-7; length: 13; V: TRBV29-1; size: once; CDR3: CSVSERDSYEQYF; DNA: TGCAGCGTATCCGAGCGGGACTCCTACGAGCAGTACTTC
D: .; J: TRBJ2-7; length: 13; V: TRBV2; size: few; CDR3: CASSGRGTYEQYF; DNA: TGTGCCAGCAGTGGCAGGGGCACCTACGAGCAGTACTTC
D: TRBD1; J: TRBJ1-3; length: 16; V: TRBV6-5; size: .; CDR3: CASSYKGGLSGNTIYF; DNA: TGTGCCAGCAGTTATAAAGGGGGCTTATCTGGAAACACCATATATTTT
D: .; J: TRBJ1-5; length: 14; V: TRBV27; size: .; CDR3: CASSFTGPGQPQHF; DNA: TGTGCCAGCAGTTTTACGGGTCCTGGTCAGCCCCAGCATTTT
D: .; J: TRBJ1-5; length: 17; V: TRBV18; size: .; CDR3: CASSPGQIAVGNQPQHF; DNA: TGTGCCAGCTCACCCGGACAAATCGCTGTTGGCAATCAGCCCCAGCATTTT
D: TRBD2; J: TRBJ2-1; length: 18; V: TRBV5-1; size: .; CDR3: CASSHARLADYSYNEQFF; DNA: TGCGCCAGCAGCCACGCCCGACTAGCGGACTACTCCTACAATGAGCAGTTCTTC
D: .; J: TRBJ2-1; length: 13; V: TRBV6-4; size: .; CDR3: CASSDELYNEQFF; DNA: TGTGCCAGCAGTGATGAGTTGTATAATGAGCAGTTCTTC
D: TRBD2; J: TRBJ2-3; length: 14; V: TRBV7-2; size: .; CDR3: CASSSFRGADTQYF; DNA: TGTGCCAGCAGCTCATTTCGGGGGGCAGATACGCAGTATTTT
D: .; J: TRBJ2-1; length: 14; V: TRBV6-4; size: .; CDR3: CASSVQGGHNEQFF; DNA: TGTGCCAGCAGTGTACAGGGTGGTCACAATGAGCAGTTCTTC
D: .; J: TRBJ1-1; length: 14; V: TRBV7-3; size: .; CDR3: CASSQGTGSAEAFF; DNA: TGTGCCAGCAGCCAAGGCACAGGGAGTGCTGAAGCTTTCTTT
D: TRBD1; J: TRBJ1-1; length: 15; V: TRBV27; size: few; CDR3: CASSTARQGYTEAFF; DNA: TGTGCCAGCAGTACCGCCCGACAGGGTTACACTGAAGCTTTCTTT
D: .; J: TRBJ2-7; length: 16; V: TRBV7-2; size: .; CDR3: CASSFKDYFSGYEQYF; DNA: TGTGCCAGCAGCTTTAAGGACTATTTCTCAGGCTACGAGCAGTACTTC
D: .; J: TRBJ1-5; length: 13; V: TRBV5-1; size: once; CDR3: CASSTGSNQPQHF; DNA: TGCGCCAGCAGCACTGGTAGCAATCAGCCCCAGCATTTT
D: TRBD1; J: TRBJ2-1; length: 14; V: TRBV2; size: .; CDR3: CASSRDRGVGEQFF; DNA: TGTGCCAGCAGCAGGGACAGGGGGGTGGGTGAGCAGTTCTTC
D: .; J: TRBJ1-2; length: 14; V: TRBV6-1; size: .; CDR3: CATVYITGTYGYTF; DNA: TGTGCCACCGTATATATAACAGGGACCTATGGCTACACCTTC
D: .; J: TRBJ1-1; length: 13; V: TRBV2; size: .; CDR3: CASSDGQNTEAFF; DNA: TGTGCCAGCAGTGACGGACAGAACACTGAAGCTTTCTTT
D: TRBD2; J: TRBJ2-3; length: 18; V: TRBV7-8; size: once; CDR3: CASKNGIGGAGVTDTQYF; DNA: TGTGCCAGCAAAAATGGTATAGGGGGAGCGGGAGTTACAGATACGCAGTATTTT
D: .; J: TRBJ2-3; length: 16; V: TRBV6-6; size: .; CDR3: CASSPLDRRGTDTQYF; DNA: TGTGCCAGCAGCCCCTTGGACAGAAGGGGTACAGATACGCAGTATTTT
D: .; J: TRBJ1-1; length: 13; V: TRBV7-9; size: few; CDR3: CASTAEHNTEAFF; DNA: TGTGCCAGCACCGCGGAGCACAACACTGAAGCTTTCTTT
D: TRBD1; J: TRBJ2-4; length: 14; V: TRBV19; size: once; CDR3: CASSIPRDRNIQYF; DNA: TGTGCCAGTAGTATACCAAGGGACAGGAACATTCAGTACTTC
D: TRBD1; J: TRBJ1-2; length: 15; V: TRBV10-1; size: .; CDR3: CASSVRDRANYGYTF; DNA: TGCGCCAGCAGTGTAAGGGACAGAGCTAACTATGGCTACACCTTC
D: TRBD1; J: TRBJ1-1; length: 13; V: TRBV28; size: .; CDR3: CAAYSDTGEEAFF; DNA: TGTGCCGCCTACTCGGACACAGGGGAGGAGGCTTTCTTT
D: .; J: TRBJ2-7; length: 11; V: TRBV28; size: .; CDR3: CASSQTYEQYF; DNA: TGTGCCAGCAGTCAGACCTACGAGCAGTACTTC
D: TRBD1; J: TRBJ1-5; length: 17; V: TRBV30; size: .; CDR3: CAWGPDRTSRANQPQHF; DNA: TGTGCCTGGGGGCCGGACAGGACCTCGAGAGCCAATCAGCCCCAGCATTTT
D: .; J: TRBJ1-2; length: 13; V: TRBV7-3; size: .; CDR3: CASSNLQGTGYTF; DNA: TGTGCCAGCAGCAACCTACAGGGAACTGGCTACACCTTC
D: .; J: TRBJ1-5; length: 13; V: TRBV6-4; size: .; CDR3: CASSEHGGQPQHF; DNA: TGTGCCAGCAGTGAGCATGGGGGGCAGCCCCAGCATTTT
D: TRBD2; J: TRBJ2-7; length: 13; V: TRBV7-2; size: .; CDR3: CASSLRGSYEQYF; DNA: TGTGCCAGCAGCTTACGCGGGAGCTACGAGCAGTACTTC
D: .; J: TRBJ1-1; length: 15; V: TRBV11-2; size: .; CDR3: CASTQRRGAGTEAFF; DNA: TGTGCCAGCACCCAAAGGCGGGGCGCGGGCACTGAAGCTTTCTTT
D: .; J: TRBJ2-7; length: 14; V: TRBV5-5; size: .; CDR3: CASTPRVQTYEQYF; DNA: TGTGCCAGCACCCCACGAGTCCAGACATACGAGCAGTACTTC
D: .; J: TRBJ1-5; length: 15; V: TRBV7-2; size: few; CDR3: CASSPMGRGNQPQHF; DNA: TGTGCCAGCAGCCCTATGGGCAGGGGCAATCAGCCCCAGCATTTT
D: TRBD1; J: TRBJ2-3; length: 16; V: TRBV5-4; size: .; CDR3: CASSFRTGNFADTQYF; DNA: TGTGCCAGCAGTTTCCGGACAGGTAACTTTGCAGATACGCAGTATTTT
D: TRBD1; J: TRBJ2-2; length: 20; V: TRBV15; size: .; CDR3: CATRPFSWDRFERNTGELFF; DNA: TGTGCCACCAGGCCATTTTCGTGGGACAGGTTCGAGCGTAACACCGGGGAGCTGTTTTTT